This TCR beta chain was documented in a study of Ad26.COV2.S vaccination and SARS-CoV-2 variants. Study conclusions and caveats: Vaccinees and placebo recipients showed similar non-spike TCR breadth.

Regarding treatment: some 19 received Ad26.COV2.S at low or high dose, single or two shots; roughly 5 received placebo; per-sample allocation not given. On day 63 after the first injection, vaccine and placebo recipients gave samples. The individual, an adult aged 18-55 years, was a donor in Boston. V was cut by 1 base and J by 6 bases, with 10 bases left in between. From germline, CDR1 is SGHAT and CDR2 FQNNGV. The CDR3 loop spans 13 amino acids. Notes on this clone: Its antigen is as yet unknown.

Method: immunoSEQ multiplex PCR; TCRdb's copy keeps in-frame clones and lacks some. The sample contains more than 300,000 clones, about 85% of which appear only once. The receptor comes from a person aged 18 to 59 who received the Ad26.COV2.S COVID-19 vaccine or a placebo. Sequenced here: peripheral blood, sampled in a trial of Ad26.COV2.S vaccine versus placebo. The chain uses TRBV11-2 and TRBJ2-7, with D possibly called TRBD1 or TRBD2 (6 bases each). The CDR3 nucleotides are TGTGCCAGCAGCTTAGTCAGGGGAGGCGAGCAGTACTTC. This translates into CASSLVRGGEQYF.